The source of this TCR beta chain is a study of blood T cell repertoires in COVID-19. The V end lost 6 bases, the J end lost 0 bases, and 9 bases lay between the germline ends. This CDR3 region has 14 residues. Germline V CDR1 and CDR2: MNHEY, SVGAGI. This clone has only one observation. Profiled with immunoSEQ multiplex PCR; TCRdb holds only in-frame clones, not every one. The profile shows about 430,000 clones, 70% to 90% of them singletons. This chain joins TRBV6-5 and TRBJ1-3, with a weak D call TRBD1 (6 bases). This TCR was recovered from a woman aged 25 to 39 with acute COVID-19. Sequenced input: PBMCs or T cells enriched from blood (not recorded which). The CDR3 nucleotides are TGTGCCAGCAGACAGGGTTTCTCTGGAAACACCATATATTTT. Translating it yields CASRQGFSGNTIYF.